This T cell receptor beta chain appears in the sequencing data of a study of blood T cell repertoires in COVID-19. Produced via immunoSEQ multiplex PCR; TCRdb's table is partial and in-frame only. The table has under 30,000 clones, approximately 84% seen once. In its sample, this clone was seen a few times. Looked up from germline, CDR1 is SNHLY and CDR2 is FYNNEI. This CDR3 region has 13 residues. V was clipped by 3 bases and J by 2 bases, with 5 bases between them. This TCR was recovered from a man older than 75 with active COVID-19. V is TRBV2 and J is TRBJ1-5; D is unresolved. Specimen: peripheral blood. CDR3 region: CASSETRNQPQHF. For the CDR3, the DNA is TGTGCCAGCAGTGAGACACGCAATCAGCCCCAGCATTTT.